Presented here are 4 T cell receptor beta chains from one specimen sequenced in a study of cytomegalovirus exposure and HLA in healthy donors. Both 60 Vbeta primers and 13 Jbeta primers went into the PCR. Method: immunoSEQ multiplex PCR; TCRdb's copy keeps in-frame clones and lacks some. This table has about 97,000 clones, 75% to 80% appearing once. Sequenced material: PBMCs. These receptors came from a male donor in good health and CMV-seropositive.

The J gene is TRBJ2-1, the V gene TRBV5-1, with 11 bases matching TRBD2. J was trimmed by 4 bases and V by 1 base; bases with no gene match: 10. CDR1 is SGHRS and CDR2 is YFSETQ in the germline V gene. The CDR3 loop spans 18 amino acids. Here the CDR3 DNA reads TGCGCCAGCAGCTTGAAACTAGCGGGAGAGAGTGGGTACAATGAGCAGTTCTTC. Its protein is CASSLKLAGESGYNEQFF.

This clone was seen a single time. Written as DNA, the CDR3 is TGTGCCAGCAGTGACTGTGGCCGGAGCGAGCAGTACTTC. Translation: CASSDCGRSEQYF. The gene calls are TRBV6-4 and TRBJ2-7; D is unresolved. The V and J ends lost 1 base and 6 bases respectively, with 10 bases between them. The CDR3 has 13 amino acids. Germline lookup yields CDR1 MRHNA and CDR2 SNTAGT.

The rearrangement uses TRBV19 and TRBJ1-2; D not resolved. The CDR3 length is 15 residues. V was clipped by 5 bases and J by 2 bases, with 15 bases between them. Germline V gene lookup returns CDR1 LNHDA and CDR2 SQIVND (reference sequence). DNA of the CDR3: TGTGCCAGTAGTTCGCCCACTAGAATAAACTATGGCTACACCTTC. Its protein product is CASSSPTRINYGYTF.

The CDR3 sequence is CASSLPGLAGNTYNEQFF. The CDR3 DNA sequence: TGTGCCAGCAGCTTACCGGGACTAGCGGGAAACACCTACAATGAGCAGTTCTTC. V gene TRBV7-6 combines with J gene TRBJ2-1, with 13 positions matching TRBD2. Germline lookup yields CDR1 SGHVS and CDR2 FNYEAQ. The CDR3 is made up of 18 amino acids. V shed 2 bases and J 2 bases; nucleotides not matched to a gene: 6.